This is a list of T cell receptor beta chains from one sample in a study of cytomegalovirus exposure and HLA in healthy donors. Sequencing was performed with immunoSEQ multiplex PCR; in TCRdb, only in-frame clones are kept and a portion is missing. The sample lists 100,000 to 150,000 clones; about 78% were seen once. The sequencing sample was made of PBMCs. Every receptor here comes from a female donor in good health and CMV-seronegative. The CDR3 runs from the conserved cysteine through the conserved F or W. D genes are given only for firm matches. Only part of the rows carry a size: once, few, many, or a class if the clone is expanded.

D	V	size	J	DNA	CDR3
NA	TRBV6-4	NA	TRBJ1-2	NA	CASSSSGFDGYTF
TRBD2	TRBV5-1	few	TRBJ2-7	TGCGCCAGCAGCTTGAAGCGGGGACCCTACGAGCAGTACTTC	CASSLKRGPYEQYF
TRBD2	TRBV29-1	NA	TRBJ2-7	TGCAGCGTTGATCATCGGACTAGCGCCTCCTACGAGCAGTACTTC	CSVDHRTSASYEQYF
TRBD2	TRBV18	NA	TRBJ2-7	TGTGCCAGCTCACCCCCTTTAGCGGGAGGGACCTACGAGCAGTACTTC	CASSPPLAGGTYEQYF
TRBD2	TRBV27	NA	TRBJ2-4	TGTGCCAGCAGTTTAATCCCCGGGACTAGCGGAAACATTCAGTACTTC	CASSLIPGTSGNIQYF
NA	TRBV27	NA	TRBJ1-1	TGTGCCAGCAGTTTATCGGGGGCAGGAAACACTGAAGCTTTCTTT	CASSLSGAGNTEAFF
NA	TRBV18	NA	TRBJ2-1	TGTGCCAGCTCATTTCCCGGGACAATGCAGGAGCAGTTCTTC	CASSFPGTMQEQFF
NA	TRBV11-2	NA	TRBJ2-1	TGTGCCAGCAGCTTAGAATCTGTCAATGAGCAGTTCTTC	CASSLESVNEQFF
TRBD1	TRBV6-1	NA	TRBJ2-7	TGTGCCAGCAGTGAACAGGGGGCTAGTGAGCAGTACTTC	CASSEQGASEQYF
NA	TRBV28	NA	TRBJ2-7	TGTGCCAGCAGTTTCCCCGAACGTCATAGCTACGAGCAGTACTTC	CASSFPERHSYEQYF
TRBD1	TRBV4-3	NA	TRBJ1-3	TGCGCCAGCAGCTATAACAGGGGATCTGGAAACACCATATATTTT	CASSYNRGSGNTIYF
TRBD2	TRBV25-1	NA	TRBJ2-4	TGTGCCAGCAGTACTCGTGTAGCGGGAGGGGGGGTGAAAAACATTCAGTACTTC	CASSTRVAGGGVKNIQYF
NA	TRBV4-3	medium-sized	TRBJ2-3	TGCGCCAGCAGCCAATCCCCCGGGAACACAGATACGCAGTATTTT	CASSQSPGNTDTQYF
NA	TRBV28	NA	TRBJ1-2	TGTGCCAGCAGGGCCCAGGGTGGGGCTTATGGCTACACCTTC	CASRAQGGAYGYTF
TRBD2	TRBV28	NA	TRBJ2-3	TGTGCCAGCAGCCATAGCGGGAGGGCCACAGATACGCAGTATTTT	CASSHSGRATDTQYF
NA	TRBV9	NA	TRBJ2-1	TGTGCCAGCAGCGTAAAGGACACCGAGCAGTTCTTC	CASSVKDTEQFF
NA	TRBV19	NA	TRBJ2-7	TGTGCCAGTAGTGCACCGGGCCAGGGCGAGACCTACGAGCAGTACTTC	CASSAPGQGETYEQYF
TRBD1	TRBV7-2	NA	TRBJ1-5	TGTGCCAGCAGCCCAGGGACAGCGGACCTTTGGCCCCAGCATTTT	CASSPGTADLWPQHF
NA	TRBV7-9	NA	TRBJ2-5	TGTGCCAGCAGCTTAGCTTTGGCCGTAATTCAAGAGACCCAGTACTTC	CASSLALAVIQETQYF
NA	TRBV19	NA	TRBJ1-1	TGTGCCAGTAGTATAGGAGGATACACTGAAGCTTTCTTT	CASSIGGYTEAFF
TRBD1	TRBV19	NA	TRBJ1-4	TGTGCCAGTACCGATGACAGGGCGGACGAAAAACTGTTTTTT	CASTDDRADEKLFF
NA	TRBV28	NA	TRBJ2-7	TGTGCCAGCAGTTTATTCCCCGCAGGGTCCTACGAGCAGTACTTC	CASSLFPAGSYEQYF
NA	TRBV6-4	NA	TRBJ1-2	TGTGCCAGCAGTGACTCGGCAGGGAGGTATGGCTACACCTTC	CASSDSAGRYGYTF
TRBD1	TRBV28	NA	TRBJ2-2	TGTGCCAGCAGTACGACGGGACAGGGCGTCGGGGAGCTGTTTTTT	CASSTTGQGVGELFF
NA	TRBV20-1	NA	TRBJ2-3	TGCAGTGCTAGAACGTCTAGGAGGTATTTT	CSARTSRRYF
TRBD1	TRBV2	NA	TRBJ1-2	TGTGCTTTTTTTGATAGGGACAGGGGAAATGGCTACACCTTC	CAFFDRDRGNGYTF
TRBD1	TRBV7-9	NA	TRBJ2-2	TGTGCCAGCAGCATAACAGGGGGCTGGACCGGGGAGCTGTTTTTT	CASSITGGWTGELFF
TRBD1	TRBV29-1	few	TRBJ1-1	TGCAGCGCCTCCGGGACAGCCCTTGCGGGGGAAGCTTTCTTT	CSASGTALAGEAFF
NA	TRBV5-1	NA	TRBJ2-5	TGCGCCAGCAGCTTGGGGGCCCCAAGGGAGACCCAGTACTTC	CASSLGAPRETQYF